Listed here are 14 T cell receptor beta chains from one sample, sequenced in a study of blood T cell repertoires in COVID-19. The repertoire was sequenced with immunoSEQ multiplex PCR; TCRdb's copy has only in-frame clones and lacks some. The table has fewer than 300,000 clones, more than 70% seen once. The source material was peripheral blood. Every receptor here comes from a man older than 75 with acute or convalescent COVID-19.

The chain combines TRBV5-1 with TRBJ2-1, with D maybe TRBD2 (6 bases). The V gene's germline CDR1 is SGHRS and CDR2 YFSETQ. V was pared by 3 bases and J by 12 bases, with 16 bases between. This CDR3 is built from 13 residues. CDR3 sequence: CASSSRTDGRQFF. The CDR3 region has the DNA TGCGCCAGCAGCTCCAGGACGGACGGGAGGCAGTTCTTC.

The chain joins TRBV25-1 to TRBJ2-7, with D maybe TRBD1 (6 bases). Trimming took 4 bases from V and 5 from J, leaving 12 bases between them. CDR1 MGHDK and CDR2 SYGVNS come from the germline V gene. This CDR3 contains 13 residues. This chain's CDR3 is CASSVLQGNEQYF. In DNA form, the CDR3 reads TGTGCCAGCAGTGTCCTACAGGGCAACGAGCAGTACTTC.

CDR3 amino acids: CASSEAGSGGYEQYF. The CDR3, as DNA: TGTGCCAGCAGTGAAGCGGGTAGCGGGGGTTACGAGCAGTACTTC. The rearrangement joins TRBV6-1 to TRBJ2-7, with 9 bases fitting TRBD2. Trimming took 0 bases from V and 4 from J; bases not matched to a gene: 4. The CDR3 consists of 15 residues. Germline V gives CDR1 MNHNS, CDR2 SASEGT.

CDR3 sequence: CASSQDPGQQETQYF. The CDR3 DNA sequence: TGTGCCAGCAGCCAAGACCCGGGACAGCAAGAGACCCAGTACTTC. The V and J genes are TRBV3-1 (or the pseudogene TRBV3-2) and TRBJ2-5; 7 bases align to TRBD1. Germline V lookup: CDR1 LGHDT, CDR2 YNNKEL (reference sequence). After removal of 0 bases from V and 2 bases from J, the junction contained 3 bases not matched to a gene. The CDR3 spans 15 residues.

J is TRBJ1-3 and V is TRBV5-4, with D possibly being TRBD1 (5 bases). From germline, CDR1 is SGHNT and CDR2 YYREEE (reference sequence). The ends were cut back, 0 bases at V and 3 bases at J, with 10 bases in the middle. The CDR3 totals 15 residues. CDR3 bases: TGTGCCAGCAGCTTGGTCGGGGGGGTTGGAAACACCATATATTTT. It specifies CASSLVGGVGNTIYF.

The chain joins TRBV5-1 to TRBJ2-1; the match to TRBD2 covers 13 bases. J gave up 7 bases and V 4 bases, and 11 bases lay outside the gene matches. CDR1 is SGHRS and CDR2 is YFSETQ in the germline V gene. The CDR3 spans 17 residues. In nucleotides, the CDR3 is TGCGCCAGCAGCCTGCCCACTAGCGGGAGGGCCGAAAATGAGCAGTTCTTC. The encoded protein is CASSLPTSGRAENEQFF.

The CDR3 coding sequence is TGTGCCAGATCGTCCGTCGGGTCACCCCTCCACTTT. Protein sequence: CARSSVGSPLHF. The rearrangement links TRBV2 to TRBJ1-6; the D is unclear. V shed 9 bases and J shed 10 bases, with 13 bases lying between them. Germline-derived CDR1 and CDR2 are SNHLY and FYNNEI. The CDR3 covers 12 residues.

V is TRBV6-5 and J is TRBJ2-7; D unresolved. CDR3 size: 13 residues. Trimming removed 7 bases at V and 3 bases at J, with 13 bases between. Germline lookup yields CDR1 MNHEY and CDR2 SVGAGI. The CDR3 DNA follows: TGTGCCAGCACCCCTAGGCCGGACTACGAGCAGTACTTC. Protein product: CASTPRPDYEQYF.

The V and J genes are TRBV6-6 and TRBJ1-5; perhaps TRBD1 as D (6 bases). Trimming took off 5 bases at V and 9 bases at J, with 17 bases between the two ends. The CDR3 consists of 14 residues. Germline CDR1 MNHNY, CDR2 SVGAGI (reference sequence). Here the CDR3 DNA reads TGTGCCAGCAGTGGGGGCGAGAGGATTGCGCCCCAGCATTTT. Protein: CASSGGERIAPQHF.

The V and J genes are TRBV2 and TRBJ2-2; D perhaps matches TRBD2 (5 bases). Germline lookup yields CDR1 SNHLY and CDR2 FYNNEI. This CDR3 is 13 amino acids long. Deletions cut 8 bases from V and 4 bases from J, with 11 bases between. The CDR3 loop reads CASAPAGTGELFF. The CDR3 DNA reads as TGTGCCAGCGCTCCTGCGGGCACCGGGGAGCTGTTTTTT. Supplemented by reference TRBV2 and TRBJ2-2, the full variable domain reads EPEVTQTPSHQVTQMGQEVILRCVPISNHLYFYWYRQILGQKVEFLVSFYNNEISEKSEIFDDQFSVERPDGSNFTLKIRSTKLEDSAMYFCASAPAGTGELFFGEGSRLTVL.

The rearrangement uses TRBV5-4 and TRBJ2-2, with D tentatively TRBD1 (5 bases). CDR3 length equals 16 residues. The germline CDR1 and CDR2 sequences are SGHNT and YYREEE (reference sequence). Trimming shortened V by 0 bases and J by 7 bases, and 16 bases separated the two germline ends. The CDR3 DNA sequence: TGTGCCAGCAGCTTGGGTCTGGCAGGGTACGTCGGGGAGCTGTTTTTT. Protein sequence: CASSLGLAGYVGELFF.

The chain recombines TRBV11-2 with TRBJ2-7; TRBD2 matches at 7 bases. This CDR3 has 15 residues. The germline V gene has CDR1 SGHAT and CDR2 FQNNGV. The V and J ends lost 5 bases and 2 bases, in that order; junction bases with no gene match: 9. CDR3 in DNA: TGTGCCAGCAGCCGAGTTCGAGCGGGAACCTACGAGCAGTACTTC. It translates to CASSRVRAGTYEQYF.

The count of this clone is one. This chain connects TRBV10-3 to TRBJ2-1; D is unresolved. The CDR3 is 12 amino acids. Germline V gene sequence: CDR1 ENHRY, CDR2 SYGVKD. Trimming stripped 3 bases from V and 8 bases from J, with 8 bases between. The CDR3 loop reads CAISDQAYEQFF. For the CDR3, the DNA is TGTGCCATCAGTGACCAGGCCTATGAGCAGTTCTTC.

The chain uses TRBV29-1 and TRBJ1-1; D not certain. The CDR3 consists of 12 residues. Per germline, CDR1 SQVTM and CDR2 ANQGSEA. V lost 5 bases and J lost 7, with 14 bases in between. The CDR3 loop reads CSVSSSVNEAFF. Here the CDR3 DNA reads TGCAGCGTTTCATCCAGTGTAAATGAAGCTTTCTTT.